The TCR beta chain under discussion was sequenced for a study of OX40 agonist ivuxolimab in advanced cancers. Background on the study: Partial response was recorded in three patients: one hepatocellular carcinoma and two cutaneous melanoma cases. Broader study findings: Averaging showed that CD8+ T cells had more expanded clones than CD4+ did.

Data came from immunoSEQ multiplex PCR; TCRdb stores just in-frame clones and leaves some out. The repertoire holds around 15,000 clones, with over 55% as singletons. The CDR3 loop spans 15 amino acids. In germline, CDR1 is MDHEN, CDR2 SYDVKM. V dropped 6 bases and J dropped 0 bases, with 12 bases sitting between them. Turning to this clone: Its antigen is not identified.

This receptor was taken from an adult with an advanced solid tumor such as melanoma, head and neck, liver or kidney cancer. The rearrangement links TRBV28 to TRBJ1-5; D is ambiguous. Sequencing used CD4+ or CD8+ T cells sorted from blood, obtained in a trial of the OX40 agonist ivuxolimab. In DNA form, the CDR3 reads TGTGCCAGCAGCCTGGGGTCATATAGCAATCAGCCCCAGCATTTT. Encoded protein: CASSLGSYSNQPQHF.